The 7 T cell receptor beta chains listed next were all sequenced from one sample in a study of PD-1 blockade in classical Hodgkin lymphoma. Brentuximab vedotin exposure varied, and every patient relapsed after autologous stem cell transplantation. The table came from immunoSEQ multiplex PCR; TCRdb's copy has only in-frame clones and leaves some out. The sample lists about 50,000 clones, just under 75% occurring once. The material sequenced was peripheral blood mononuclear cells (PBMCs), taken before the second cycle of nivolumab. These receptor sequences come from a human donor with classical Hodgkin lymphoma.

This clone has a handful of counts. The chain recombines TRBV7-9 with TRBJ2-5; 9 bases map to TRBD2. The trim removed 3 bases at V and 7 bases at J, leaving 12 bases unmatched. Germline V lookup: CDR1 SEHNR, CDR2 FQNEAQ (reference sequence). CDR3 size: 16 residues. The CDR3 DNA sequence: TGTGCCAGCAGCTTGAACCCTTTAGCGGGAGAGGTGACCCAGTACTTC. Translation gives CASSLNPLAGEVTQYF.

This chain joins TRBV4-3 and TRBJ2-1; 10 bases match TRBD2. V lost 4 bases, J lost 9 bases, and 15 bases stayed unmatched. Germline lookup yields CDR1 LGHNA and CDR2 YSLEER. This CDR3 contains 17 residues. The CDR3 DNA sequence: TGCGCCAGCAGCCCGGGCTCCCGTCTAGCGGGAGCACTTGAGCAGTTCTTC. This codes for CASSPGSRLAGALEQFF.

The J gene is TRBJ2-3, the V gene TRBV11-2; TRBD1 or TRBD2 may be the D gene (5 bases each). CDR1 SGHAT and CDR2 FQNNGV come from the germline V gene. Trimming removed 5 bases from V and 6 bases from J, with 18 bases in between. The CDR3 sequence is 15 residues long. This CDR3 reads CASSRGPSLTDTQYF. CDR3 nucleotides: TGTGCCAGCAGCCGGGGCCCCTCCTTAACGGATACGCAGTATTTT.

The rearrangement uses TRBV19 and TRBJ1-1; unclear D gene. The V end was cut by 5 bases, the J end by 0 bases, with 10 bases between. Germline V lookup: CDR1 LNHDA, CDR2 SQIVND (reference sequence). The CDR3 is made up of 14 amino acids. CDR3 nucleotide sequence: TGTGCCAGTAGTGGTGAATTCATGAACACTGAAGCTTTCTTT. It translates to CASSGEFMNTEAFF. The whole variable domain, remainder taken from reference TRBV19 and TRBJ1-1, is DGGITQSPKYLFRKEGQNVTLSCEQNLNHDAMYWYRQDPGQGLRLIYYSQIVNDFQKGDIAEGYSVSREKKESFPLTVTSAQKNPTAFYLCASSGEFMNTEAFFGQGTRLTVV.

The CDR3 loop is CASSLRQSQTQFYEQYF. The CDR3 DNA reads TGTGCCAGCAGCTTACGACAGTCTCAAACCCAATTCTACGAGCAGTACTTC. The chain recombines TRBV7-2 with TRBJ2-7, with D possibly being TRBD1 (5 bases). Germline CDR1 reads SGHTA; CDR2 reads FQGNSA. The CDR3 runs 17 residues. V lost 2 bases and J lost 3, with 20 bases in between.

This chain uses TRBV27 with TRBJ2-7; D may be TRBD2 (5 bases). The germline CDR1 and CDR2 sequences are MNHEY and SMNVEV (reference sequence). The CDR3 sequence is 12 residues long. Trimming took 4 bases from V and 6 from J, leaving 10 bases between them. The CDR3 loop is CASSSTRGEQYF. The CDR3, as DNA: TGTGCCAGCAGTTCCACCCGGGGCGAGCAGTACTTC.

There are a few counts of this clone. The V and J genes are TRBV7-9 and TRBJ2-2; D ambiguous. The CDR3 extends over 14 amino acids. The germline gives CDR1 SEHNR, CDR2 FQNEAQ (reference sequence). The ends were cut back, 5 bases at V and 4 bases at J, with 11 bases in the middle. The CDR3, as DNA: TGTGCCAGCAGCGAAACGTGGCTCACCGGGGAGCTGTTTTTT. Its translation: CASSETWLTGELFF.